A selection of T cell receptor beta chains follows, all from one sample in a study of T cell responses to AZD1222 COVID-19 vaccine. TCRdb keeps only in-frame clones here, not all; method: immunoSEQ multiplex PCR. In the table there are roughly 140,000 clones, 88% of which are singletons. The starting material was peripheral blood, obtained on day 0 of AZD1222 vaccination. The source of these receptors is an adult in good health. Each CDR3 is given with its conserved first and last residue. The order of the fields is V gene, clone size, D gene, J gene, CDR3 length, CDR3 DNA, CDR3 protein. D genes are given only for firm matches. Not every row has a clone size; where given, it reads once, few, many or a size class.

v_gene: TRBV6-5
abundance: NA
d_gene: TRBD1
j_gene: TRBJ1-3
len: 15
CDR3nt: TGTGCCAGCAGACGATCAGGGGGCTCTGGAAACACCATATATTTT
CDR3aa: CASRRSGGSGNTIYF

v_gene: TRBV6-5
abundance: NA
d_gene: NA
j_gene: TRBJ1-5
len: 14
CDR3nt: TGTGCCAGCAGTTACAACAGGGACAATCAGCCCCAGCATTTT
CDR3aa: CASSYNRDNQPQHF

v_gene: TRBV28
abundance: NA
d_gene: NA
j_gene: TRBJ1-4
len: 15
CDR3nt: TGTGCCAGCAGTTTACCCACAAGGGGGTTCGAAAAACTGTTTTTT
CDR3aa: CASSLPTRGFEKLFF

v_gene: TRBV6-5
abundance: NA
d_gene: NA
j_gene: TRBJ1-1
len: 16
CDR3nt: TGTGCCAGCAGTTACATCAAGGGTAGGGGTTACACTGAAGCTTTCTTT
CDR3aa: CASSYIKGRGYTEAFF

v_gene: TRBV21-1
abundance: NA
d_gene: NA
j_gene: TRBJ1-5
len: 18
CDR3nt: TGTGCCAGCAGCCCCCTCAGGAGGTCAGCCCGGCTAGGTCAGCCCCAGCATTTT
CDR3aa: CASSPLRRSARLGQPQHF

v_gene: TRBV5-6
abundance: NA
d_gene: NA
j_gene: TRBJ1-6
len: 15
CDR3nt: TGTGCCAGCAGCCGAGGGGGCTCCTATAATTCACCCCTCCACTTT
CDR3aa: CASSRGGSYNSPLHF

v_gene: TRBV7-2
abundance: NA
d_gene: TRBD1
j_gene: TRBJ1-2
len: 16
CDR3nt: TGTGCCAGCAGCTTTGGTACTACAGGGGGCAACTATGGCTACACCTTC
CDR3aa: CASSFGTTGGNYGYTF

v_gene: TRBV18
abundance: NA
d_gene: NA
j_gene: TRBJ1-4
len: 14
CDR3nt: TGTGCCAGCTCACCACCCGCGAGGGGTGAAAAACTGTTTTTT
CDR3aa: CASSPPARGEKLFF

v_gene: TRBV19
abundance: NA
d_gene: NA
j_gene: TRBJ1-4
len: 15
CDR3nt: TGTGCCAGTAGAACCCCGCGGCGGAAGGAGGAAAAACTGTTTTTT
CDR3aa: CASRTPRRKEEKLFF

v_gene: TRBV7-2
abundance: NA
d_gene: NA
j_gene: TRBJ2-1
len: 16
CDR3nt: TGTGCCAGCAGCCCCGGGGGAGCTCGGGCCTACAATGAGCAGTTCTTC
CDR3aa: CASSPGGARAYNEQFF

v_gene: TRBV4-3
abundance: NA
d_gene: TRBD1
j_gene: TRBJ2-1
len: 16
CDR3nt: TGCGCCAGCAGCCAAGAGAACAGGGGGACCTACAATGAGCAGTTCTTC
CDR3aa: CASSQENRGTYNEQFF

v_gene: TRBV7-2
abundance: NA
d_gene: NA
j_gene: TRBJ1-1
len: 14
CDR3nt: TGTGCCAGCAGCTCACAGGGTGGCGCCACTGAAGCTTTCTTT
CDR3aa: CASSSQGGATEAFF

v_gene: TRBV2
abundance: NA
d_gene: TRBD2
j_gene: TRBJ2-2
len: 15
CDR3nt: TGTGCCAGCTCCGTAGCGGGGGTTAACACCGGGGAGCTGTTTTTT
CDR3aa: CASSVAGVNTGELFF

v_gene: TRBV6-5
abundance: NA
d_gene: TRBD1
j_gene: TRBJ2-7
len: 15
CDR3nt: TGTGCCAGCAGTTACGAGACAGGGCCACAGTACGAGCAGTACTTC
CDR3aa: CASSYETGPQYEQYF

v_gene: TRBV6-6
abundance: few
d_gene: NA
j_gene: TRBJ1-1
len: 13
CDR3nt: TGTGCCAGCAGCCCCGCACAGAACACTGAAGCTTTCTTT
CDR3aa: CASSPAQNTEAFF

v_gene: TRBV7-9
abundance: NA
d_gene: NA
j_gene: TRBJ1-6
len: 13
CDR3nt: TGTGCCAGCAGCTTAGAAGGCGATTCACCCCTCCACTTT
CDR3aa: CASSLEGDSPLHF

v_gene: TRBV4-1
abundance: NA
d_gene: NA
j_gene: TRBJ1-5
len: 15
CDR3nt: TGCGCCAGCAGCCAATCGTTAGGGTTCAATCAGCCCCAGCATTTT
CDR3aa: CASSQSLGFNQPQHF

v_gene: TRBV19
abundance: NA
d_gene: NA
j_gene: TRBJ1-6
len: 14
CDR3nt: TGTGCCAGTAGTAGGCGGGAAGGGGATTCACCCCTCCACTTT
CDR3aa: CASSRREGDSPLHF

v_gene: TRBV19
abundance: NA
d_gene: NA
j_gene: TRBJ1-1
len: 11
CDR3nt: TGTGCCGTACAGGGATACACTGAAGCTTTCTTT
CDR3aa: CAVQGYTEAFF

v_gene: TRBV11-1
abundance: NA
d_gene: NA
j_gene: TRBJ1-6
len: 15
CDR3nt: TGTGCCAGCAGCCCTCTAAGGGGAATGAATTCACCCCTCCACTTT
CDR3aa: CASSPLRGMNSPLHF

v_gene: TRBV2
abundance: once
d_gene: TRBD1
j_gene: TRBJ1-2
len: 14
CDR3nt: TGTGCCAGCAGAGGACAGGGATTAAACTATGGCTACACCTTC
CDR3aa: CASRGQGLNYGYTF

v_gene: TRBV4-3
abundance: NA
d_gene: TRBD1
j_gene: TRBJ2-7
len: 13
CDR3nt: TGCGCCAGCAGCCCGCGCAGGGGGCTCGAGCAGTACTTC
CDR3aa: CASSPRRGLEQYF

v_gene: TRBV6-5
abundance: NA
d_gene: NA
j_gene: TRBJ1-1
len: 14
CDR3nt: TGTGCCAGCTGGAACGGACAGTTGAACACTGAAGCTTTCTTT
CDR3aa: CASWNGQLNTEAFF

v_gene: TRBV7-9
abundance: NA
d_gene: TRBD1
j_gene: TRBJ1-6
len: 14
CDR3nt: TGTGCCAGCAGGCCCGACAGGGTTAATTCACCCCTCCACTTT
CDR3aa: CASRPDRVNSPLHF

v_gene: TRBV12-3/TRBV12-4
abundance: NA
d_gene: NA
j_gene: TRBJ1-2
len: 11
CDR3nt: TGTGCCAGCAGTTTGAGGGATGGCTACACCTTC
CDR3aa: CASSLRDGYTF

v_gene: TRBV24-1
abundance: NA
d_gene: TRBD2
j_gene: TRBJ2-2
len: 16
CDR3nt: TGTGCCACCAGGGGAGCGGGGGAAACAGGCACCGGGGAGCTGTTTTTT
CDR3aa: CATRGAGETGTGELFF

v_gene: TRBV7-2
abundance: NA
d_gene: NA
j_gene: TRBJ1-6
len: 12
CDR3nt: TGTGCCAGCAGCCCCCGTGGGTCACCCCTCCACTTT
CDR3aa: CASSPRGSPLHF

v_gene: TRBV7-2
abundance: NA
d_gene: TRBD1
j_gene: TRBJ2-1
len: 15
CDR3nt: TGTGCCAGCAGCTGGCAGGGACAGTCCTACAATGAGCAGTTCTTC
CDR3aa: CASSWQGQSYNEQFF

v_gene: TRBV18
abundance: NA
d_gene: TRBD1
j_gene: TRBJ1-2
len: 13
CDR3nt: TGTGCCAGCTCGCCGGACAGGGACTATGGCTACACCTTC
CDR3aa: CASSPDRDYGYTF

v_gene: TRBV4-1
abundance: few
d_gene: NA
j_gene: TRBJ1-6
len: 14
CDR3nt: TGCGCCAGCAGCCAAGACAGGGTAAATTCACCCCTCCACTTT
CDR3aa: CASSQDRVNSPLHF

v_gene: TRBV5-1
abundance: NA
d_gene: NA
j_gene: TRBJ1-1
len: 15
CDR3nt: TGCGCCAGCAGCATAGGACGGAGCATGAACACTGAAGCTTTCTTT
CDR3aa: CASSIGRSMNTEAFF

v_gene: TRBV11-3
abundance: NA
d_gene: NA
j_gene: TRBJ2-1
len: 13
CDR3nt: TGTGCCAGCAGCTCTCCCAGACGGAATGAGCAGTTCTTC
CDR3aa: CASSSPRRNEQFF

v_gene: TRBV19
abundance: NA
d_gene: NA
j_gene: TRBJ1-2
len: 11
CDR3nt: TGTGCCAGTACCAAATCCAGGGTAATGACCTTC
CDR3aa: CASTKSRVMTF

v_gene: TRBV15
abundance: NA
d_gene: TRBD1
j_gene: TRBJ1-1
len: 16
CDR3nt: TGTGCCACCAGCGGAAGAGTCACAGGGGCTAACACTGAAGCTTTCTTT
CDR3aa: CATSGRVTGANTEAFF

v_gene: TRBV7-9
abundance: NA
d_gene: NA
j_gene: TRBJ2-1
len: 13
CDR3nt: TGTGCCAGCAGCTTGTGGGACCCCACAGGGCAGTTCTTC
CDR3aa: CASSLWDPTGQFF

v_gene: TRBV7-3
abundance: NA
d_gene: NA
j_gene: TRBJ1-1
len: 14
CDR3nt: TGTGCCAGCAGCTTAGTAGGCGGGTACACTGAAGCTTTCTTT
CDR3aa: CASSLVGGYTEAFF

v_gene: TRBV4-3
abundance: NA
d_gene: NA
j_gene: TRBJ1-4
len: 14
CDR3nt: TGCGCCAGCAGCCAAGGCCAGGGTAATGAAAAACTGTTTTTT
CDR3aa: CASSQGQGNEKLFF

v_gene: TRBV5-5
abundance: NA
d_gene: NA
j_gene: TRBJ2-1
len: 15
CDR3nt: TGTGCCAGCAGCTTGGGTCTGGCAGGCAACAATGAGCAGTTCTTC
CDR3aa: CASSLGLAGNNEQFF

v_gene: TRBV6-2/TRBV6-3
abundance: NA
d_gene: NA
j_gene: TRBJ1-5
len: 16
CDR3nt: TGTGCCAGCAGTGGACTGGCCGGACAGCTAAATCAGCCCCAGCATTTT
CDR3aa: CASSGLAGQLNQPQHF